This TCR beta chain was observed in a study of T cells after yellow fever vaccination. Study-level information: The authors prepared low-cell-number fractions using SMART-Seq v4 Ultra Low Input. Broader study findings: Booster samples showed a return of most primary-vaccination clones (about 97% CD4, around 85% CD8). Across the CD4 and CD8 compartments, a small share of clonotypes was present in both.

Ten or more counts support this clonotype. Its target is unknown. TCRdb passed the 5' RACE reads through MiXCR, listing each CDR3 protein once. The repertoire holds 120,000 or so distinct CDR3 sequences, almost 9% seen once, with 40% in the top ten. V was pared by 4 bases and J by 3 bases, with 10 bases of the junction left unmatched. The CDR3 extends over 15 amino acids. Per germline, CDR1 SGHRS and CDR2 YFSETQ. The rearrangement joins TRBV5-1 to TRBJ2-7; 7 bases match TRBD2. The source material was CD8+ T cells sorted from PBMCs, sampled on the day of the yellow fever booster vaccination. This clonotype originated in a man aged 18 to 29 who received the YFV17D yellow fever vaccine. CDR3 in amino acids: CASSERGGDYYEQYF. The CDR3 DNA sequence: TGCGCCAGCAGCGAACGGGGCGGGGACTACTACGAGCAGTACTTC.